One TCR beta chain is described in this entry. Its specificity is not known. TCRdb's copy holds only in-frame clones and misses some; the assay was immunoSEQ multiplex PCR. The table records around 150,000 clones, 88% of them present only once. The entry originates in a study of cytomegalovirus exposure and HLA in healthy donors. Study-level findings and limits: TCR beta chains numbering some 160 were designated cytomegalovirus-associated.

The validation cohort, a group of around 120 subjects, included the donors and was separate from the approximately 650-subject first cohort. The sample was PBMCs. The clonotype was recovered from a man aged 18 to 29 in good health and CMV-seronegative.

CDR3 coding DNA: TGTGCCAGCAGTGCCGGGAATACTAATGAAAAACTGTTTTTT. Protein product: CASSAGNTNEKLFF. This sequence joins TRBV6-1 and TRBJ1-4; no clear D. The CDR3 is 14 amino acids. The germline gives CDR1 MNHNS, CDR2 SASEGT. V was shortened by 4 bases and J by 2 bases, with 8 bases between the two germline ends.